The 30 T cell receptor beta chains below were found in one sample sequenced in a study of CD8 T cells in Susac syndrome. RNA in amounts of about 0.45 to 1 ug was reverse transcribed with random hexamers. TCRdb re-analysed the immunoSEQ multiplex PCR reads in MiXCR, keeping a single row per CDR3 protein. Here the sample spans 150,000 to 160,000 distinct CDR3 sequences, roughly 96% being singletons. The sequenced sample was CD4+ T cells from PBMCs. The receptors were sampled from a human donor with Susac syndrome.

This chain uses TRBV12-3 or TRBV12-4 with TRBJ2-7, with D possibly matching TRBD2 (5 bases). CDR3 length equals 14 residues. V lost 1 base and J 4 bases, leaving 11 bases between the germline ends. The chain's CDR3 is CASSLDEGKYEQYF. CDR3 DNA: TGTGCCAGCAGTTTAGATGAGGGAAAGTACGAGCAGTACTTC.

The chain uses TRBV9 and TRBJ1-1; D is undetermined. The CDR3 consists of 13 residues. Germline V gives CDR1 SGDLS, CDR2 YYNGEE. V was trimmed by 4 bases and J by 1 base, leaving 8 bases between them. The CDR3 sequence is CASSRAGNTEAFF. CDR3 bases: TGTGCCAGCAGCCGGGCGGGGAACACTGAAGCTTTCTTT.

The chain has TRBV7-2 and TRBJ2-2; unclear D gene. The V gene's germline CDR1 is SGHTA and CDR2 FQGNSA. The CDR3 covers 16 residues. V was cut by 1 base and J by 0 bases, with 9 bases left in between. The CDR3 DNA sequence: TGTGCCAGCAGCTTAGATTCACCCGCGAACACCGGGGAGCTGTTTTTT. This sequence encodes CASSLDSPANTGELFF.

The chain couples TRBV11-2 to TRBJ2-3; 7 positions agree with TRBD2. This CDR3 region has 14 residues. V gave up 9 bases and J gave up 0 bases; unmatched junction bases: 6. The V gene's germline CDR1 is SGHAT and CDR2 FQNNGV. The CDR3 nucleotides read TGTGCCAGTTCTAGCGGCGCTAGCACAGATACGCAGTATTTT. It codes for CASSSGASTDTQYF.

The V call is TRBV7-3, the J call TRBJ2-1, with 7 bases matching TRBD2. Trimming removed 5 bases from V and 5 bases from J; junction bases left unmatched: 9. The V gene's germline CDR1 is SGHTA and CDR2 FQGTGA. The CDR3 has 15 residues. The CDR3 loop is CASSLGTNPHNEQFF. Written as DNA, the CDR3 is TGTGCCAGCAGCCTGGGGACTAACCCCCACAATGAGCAGTTCTTC. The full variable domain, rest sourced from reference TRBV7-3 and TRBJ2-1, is GAGVSQTPSNKVTEKGKYVELRCDPISGHTALYWYRQSLGQGPEFLIYFQGTGAADDSGLPNDRFFAVRPEGSVSTLKIQRTERGDSAVYLCASSLGTNPHNEQFFGPGTRLTVL.

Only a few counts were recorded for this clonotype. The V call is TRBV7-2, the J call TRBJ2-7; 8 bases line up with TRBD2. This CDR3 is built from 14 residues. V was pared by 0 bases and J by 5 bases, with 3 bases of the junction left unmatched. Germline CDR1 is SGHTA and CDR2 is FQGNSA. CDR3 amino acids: CASSLAAGANEQYF. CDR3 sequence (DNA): TGTGCCAGCAGCTTAGCAGCGGGGGCTAACGAGCAGTACTTC.

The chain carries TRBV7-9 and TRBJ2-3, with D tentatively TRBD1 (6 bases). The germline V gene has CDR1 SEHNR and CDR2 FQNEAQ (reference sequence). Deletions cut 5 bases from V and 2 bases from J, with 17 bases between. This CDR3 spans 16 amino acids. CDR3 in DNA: TGTGCCAGCAGCATATTTAGGACAGTGACCACAGATACGCAGTATTTT. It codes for CASSIFRTVTTDTQYF.

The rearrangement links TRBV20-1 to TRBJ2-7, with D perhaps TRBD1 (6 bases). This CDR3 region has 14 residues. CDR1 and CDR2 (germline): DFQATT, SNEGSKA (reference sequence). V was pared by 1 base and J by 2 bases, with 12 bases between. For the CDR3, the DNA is TGCAGTGCTAGAGGCAACAGGGTCCCCTACGAGCAGTACTTC. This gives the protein CSARGNRVPYEQYF.

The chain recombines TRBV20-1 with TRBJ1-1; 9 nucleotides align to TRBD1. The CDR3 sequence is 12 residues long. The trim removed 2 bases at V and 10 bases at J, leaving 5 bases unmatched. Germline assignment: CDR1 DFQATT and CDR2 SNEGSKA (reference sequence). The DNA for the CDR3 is TGCAGTGCTAGACCCACAGGGGGCAGAGCTTTCTTT. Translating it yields CSARPTGGRAFF.

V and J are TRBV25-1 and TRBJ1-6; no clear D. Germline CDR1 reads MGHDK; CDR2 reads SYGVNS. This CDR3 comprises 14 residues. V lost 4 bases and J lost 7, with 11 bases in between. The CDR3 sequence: CASSGDPVNSPLHF. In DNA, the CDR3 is TGTGCCAGCAGTGGCGACCCCGTCAATTCACCCCTCCACTTT.

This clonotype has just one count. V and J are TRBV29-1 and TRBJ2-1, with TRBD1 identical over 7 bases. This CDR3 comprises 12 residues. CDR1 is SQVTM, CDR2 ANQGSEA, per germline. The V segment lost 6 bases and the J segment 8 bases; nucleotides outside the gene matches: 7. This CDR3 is CSVGTEPDEQFF. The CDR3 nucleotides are TGCAGCGTGGGGACAGAGCCTGATGAGCAGTTCTTC.

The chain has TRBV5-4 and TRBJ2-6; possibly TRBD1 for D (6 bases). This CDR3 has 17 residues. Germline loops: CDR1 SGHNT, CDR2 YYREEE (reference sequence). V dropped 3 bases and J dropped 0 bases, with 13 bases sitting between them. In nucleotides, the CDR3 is TGTGCCAGCAGCTCACAGGGTGCGCTCTCTGGGGCCAACGTCCTGACTTTC. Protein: CASSSQGALSGANVLTF.

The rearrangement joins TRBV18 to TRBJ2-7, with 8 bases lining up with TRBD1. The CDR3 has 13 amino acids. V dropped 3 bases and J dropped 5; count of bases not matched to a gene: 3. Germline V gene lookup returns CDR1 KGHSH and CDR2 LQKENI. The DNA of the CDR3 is TGTGCCAGCTCACCGGGACAGGCAAACGAGCAGTACTTC. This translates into CASSPGQANEQYF.

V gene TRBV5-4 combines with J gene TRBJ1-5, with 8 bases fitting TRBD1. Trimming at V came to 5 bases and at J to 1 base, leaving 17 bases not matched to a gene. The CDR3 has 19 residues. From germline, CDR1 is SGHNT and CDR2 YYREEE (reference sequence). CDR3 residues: CASRLIRTGMGMSNQPQHF. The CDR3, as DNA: TGTGCCAGCAGACTAATTCGGACAGGGATGGGTATGAGCAATCAGCCCCAGCATTTT.

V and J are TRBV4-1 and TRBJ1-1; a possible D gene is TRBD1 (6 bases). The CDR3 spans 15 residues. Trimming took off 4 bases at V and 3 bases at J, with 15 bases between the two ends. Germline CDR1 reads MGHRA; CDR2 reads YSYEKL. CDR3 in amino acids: CASSLSQGGDTEAFF. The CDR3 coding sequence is TGCGCCAGCAGCCTATCACAGGGAGGGGACACTGAAGCTTTCTTT.

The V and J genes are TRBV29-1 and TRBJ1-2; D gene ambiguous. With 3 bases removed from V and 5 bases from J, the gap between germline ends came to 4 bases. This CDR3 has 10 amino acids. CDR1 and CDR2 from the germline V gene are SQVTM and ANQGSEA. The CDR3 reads CSVEGYGYTF. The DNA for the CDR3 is TGCAGCGTTGAGGGTTATGGCTACACCTTC.

As DNA, the CDR3 is TGTGCCACCAGCCGGGGCAGGGACAATCAGCCCCAGCATTTT. Translation: CATSRGRDNQPQHF. The chain joins TRBV15 to TRBJ1-5, with D maybe TRBD1 (5 bases). CDR1 and CDR2 (germline): LNHNV, YYDKDF (reference sequence). Trimming cost V 5 bases and J 3 bases, with 11 bases left between them. The CDR3 has 14 amino acids.

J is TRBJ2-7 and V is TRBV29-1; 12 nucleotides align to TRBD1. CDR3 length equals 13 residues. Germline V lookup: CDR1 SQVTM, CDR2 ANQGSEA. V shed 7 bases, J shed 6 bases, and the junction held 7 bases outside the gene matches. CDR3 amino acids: CSASGTGGGEQYF. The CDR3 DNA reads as TGCAGCGCCTCCGGGACAGGGGGCGGCGAGCAGTACTTC.

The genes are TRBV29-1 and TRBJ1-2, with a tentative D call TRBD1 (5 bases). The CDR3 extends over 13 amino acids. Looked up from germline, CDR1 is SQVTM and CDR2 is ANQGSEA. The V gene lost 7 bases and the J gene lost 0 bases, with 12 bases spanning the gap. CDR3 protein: CSATAASNYGYTF. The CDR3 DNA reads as TGCAGCGCGACAGCAGCTTCTAACTATGGCTACACCTTC.

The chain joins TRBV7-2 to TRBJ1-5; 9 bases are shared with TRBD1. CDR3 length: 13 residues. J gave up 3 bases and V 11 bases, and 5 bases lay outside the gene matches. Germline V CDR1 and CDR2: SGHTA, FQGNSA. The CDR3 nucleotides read TGTGCCTCCGGGACAGGGTACAATCAGCCCCAGCATTTT. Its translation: CASGTGYNQPQHF.

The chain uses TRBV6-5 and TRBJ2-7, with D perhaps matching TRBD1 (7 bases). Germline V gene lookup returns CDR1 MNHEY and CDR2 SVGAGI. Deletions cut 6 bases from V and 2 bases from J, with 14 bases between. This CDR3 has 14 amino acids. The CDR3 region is CASRIQGGAYEQYF. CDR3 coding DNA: TGTGCCAGCAGGATCCAGGGGGGCGCCTACGAGCAGTACTTC.

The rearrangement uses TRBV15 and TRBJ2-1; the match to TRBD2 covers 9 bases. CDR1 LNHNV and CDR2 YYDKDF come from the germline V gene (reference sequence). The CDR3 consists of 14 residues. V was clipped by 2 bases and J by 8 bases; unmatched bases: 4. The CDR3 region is CATSRLAGSDEQFF. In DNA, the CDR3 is TGTGCCACCAGCAGACTAGCGGGGTCGGATGAGCAGTTCTTC.

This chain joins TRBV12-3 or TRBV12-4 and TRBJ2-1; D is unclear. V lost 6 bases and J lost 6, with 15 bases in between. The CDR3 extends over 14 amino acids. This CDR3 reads CASSPGSGINEQFF. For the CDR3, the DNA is TGTGCCAGCAGCCCCGGGTCTGGGATCAATGAGCAGTTCTTC.

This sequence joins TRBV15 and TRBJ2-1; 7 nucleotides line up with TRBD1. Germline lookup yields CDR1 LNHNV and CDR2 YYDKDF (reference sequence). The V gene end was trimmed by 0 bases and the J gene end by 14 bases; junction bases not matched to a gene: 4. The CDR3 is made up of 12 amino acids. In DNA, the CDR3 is TGTGCCACCAGCAGAGACCGGGACAGCAAGTTCTTC. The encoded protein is CATSRDRDSKFF. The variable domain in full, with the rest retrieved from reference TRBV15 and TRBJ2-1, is DAMVIQNPRYQVTQFGKPVTLSCSQTLNHNVMYWYQQKSSQAPKLLFHYYDKDFNNEADTPDNFQSRRPNTSFCFLDIRSPGLGDTAMYLCATSRDRDSKFFGPGTRLTVL.

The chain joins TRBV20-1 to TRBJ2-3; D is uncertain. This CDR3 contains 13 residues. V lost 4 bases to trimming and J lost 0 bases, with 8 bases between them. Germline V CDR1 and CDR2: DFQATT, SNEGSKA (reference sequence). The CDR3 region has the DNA TGCAGTGCTAAACTTATGAGCACAGATACGCAGTATTTT. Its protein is CSAKLMSTDTQYF.

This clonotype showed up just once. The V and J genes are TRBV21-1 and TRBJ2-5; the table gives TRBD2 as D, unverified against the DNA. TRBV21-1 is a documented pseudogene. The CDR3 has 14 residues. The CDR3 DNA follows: TGTGCCAGCAGCAAAGTACCTAGCAATCAGACCCAGTACTTC. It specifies CASSKVPSNQTQYF.

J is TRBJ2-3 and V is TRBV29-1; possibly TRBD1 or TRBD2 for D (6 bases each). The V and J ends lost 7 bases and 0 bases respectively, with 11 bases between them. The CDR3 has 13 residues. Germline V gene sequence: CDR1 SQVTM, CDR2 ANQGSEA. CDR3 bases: TGCAGCGCGGGGGCGGGGAGCACAGATACGCAGTATTTT. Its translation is CSAGAGSTDTQYF.

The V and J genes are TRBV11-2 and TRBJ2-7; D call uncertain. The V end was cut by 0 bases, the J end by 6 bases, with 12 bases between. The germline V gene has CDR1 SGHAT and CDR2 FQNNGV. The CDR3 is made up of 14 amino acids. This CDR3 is CASSLELQLGEQYF. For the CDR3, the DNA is TGTGCCAGCAGCTTAGAGCTACAGCTAGGCGAGCAGTACTTC.

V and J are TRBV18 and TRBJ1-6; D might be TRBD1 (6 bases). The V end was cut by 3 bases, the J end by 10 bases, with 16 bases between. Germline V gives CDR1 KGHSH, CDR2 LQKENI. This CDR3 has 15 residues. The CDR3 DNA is TGTGCCAGCTCACCGACAGGCCTAGGGAACTCACCCCTCCACTTT. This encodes CASSPTGLGNSPLHF.

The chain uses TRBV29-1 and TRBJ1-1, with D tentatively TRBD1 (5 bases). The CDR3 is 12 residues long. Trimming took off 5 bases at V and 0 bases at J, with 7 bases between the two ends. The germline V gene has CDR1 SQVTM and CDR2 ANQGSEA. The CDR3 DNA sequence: TGCAGCGTTAGGACACTGAACACTGAAGCTTTCTTT. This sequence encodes CSVRTLNTEAFF.